The rows below give T cell receptor beta chains drawn from one sample of a study of T cells in localized non-small cell lung cancer. Here immunoSEQ multiplex PCR was the method, and the copy in TCRdb shows in-frame clones only, minus some. The sample has fewer than 100,000 clones, approximately 88% seen once; the top ten hold about 15%. Sequencing was performed on peripheral blood, taken before any cancer treatment. The receptors were sampled from a man between 35 and 75 years old with stage I squamous cell lung carcinoma. The CDR3 runs from the conserved cysteine through the conserved F or W. A D gene is named only where the DNA matches it firmly. Expanded clones are given a class, and other clones once, few, many or no size at all.

TRBJ2-5,-,17,TRBV7-9,TRBD1,TGTGCCAGCAGCTCGGGACAGGGGCCAATAAACCAAGAGACCCAGTACTTC,CASSSGQGPINQETQYF
TRBJ1-3,-,11,TRBV11-2,-,TGTGCCAGCAGCGGAGGAAACACCATATATTTT,CASSGGNTIYF
TRBJ2-3,-,16,TRBV5-1,-,TGCGCCAGCAGCTTGGCCAGGGGCATATACACAGATACGCAGTATTTT,CASSLARGIYTDTQYF
TRBJ1-2,-,15,TRBV18,-,TGTGCCAGCTCACCAGTGATGGGGGAAGGCTATGGCTACACCTTC,CASSPVMGEGYGYTF
TRBJ1-1,-,14,TRBV7-2,-,TGTGCCAGCAGCTCGACAGTGATGAACACTGAAGCTTTCTTT,CASSSTVMNTEAFF
TRBJ1-2,few,10,TRBV6-1,-,TGTGCCAGCAGTGAAGATTCCTTTCGCTTC,CASSEDSFRF
TRBJ2-5,-,15,TRBV5-1,TRBD1,TGCGCCAGCAGCTCTACGGGACAGGGGCGAGAGACCCAGTACTTC,CASSSTGQGRETQYF
TRBJ2-1,-,18,TRBV5-1,-,TGCGCCAGCAGCGTAAATGTTCGGGGCGGGATCCCCTACAATGAGCAGTTCTTC,CASSVNVRGGIPYNEQFF
TRBJ1-3,-,14,TRBV7-9,-,TGTGCCAGCAACCGAATGCAAACTGGAAACACCATATATTTT,CASNRMQTGNTIYF
TRBJ1-1,-,13,TRBV29-1,-,TGCAGCGTCGGATGGGGGGTTAGCACTGAAGCTTTCTTT,CSVGWGVSTEAFF
TRBJ2-2,once,12,TRBV5-1,-,TGCGCCAGCTCAGTGAGCACCGGGGAGCTGTTTTTT,CASSVSTGELFF
TRBJ2-3,-,15,TRBV5-6,-,TGTGCCAGCAGCTTCACGAGACAGGTAACAGATACGCAGTATTTT,CASSFTRQVTDTQYF
TRBJ1-5,-,14,TRBV2,-,TGTGCCAGCAGTGAAAGGGAGGGCAATCAGCCCCAGCATTTT,CASSEREGNQPQHF
TRBJ1-2,-,15,TRBV7-2,TRBD1,TGTGCCAGCAGCTCGGGACAGCCTATTGACTATGGCTACACCTTC,CASSSGQPIDYGYTF
TRBJ2-5,-,17,TRBV5-1,TRBD2,TGCGCCAGCAGCCCCGGAACTAGCGGGGGGTTACAAGAGACCCAGTACTTC,CASSPGTSGGLQETQYF
TRBJ1-6,-,16,TRBV5-6,TRBD1,TGTGCCAGCAGCTTCTTGGGGACAGGGGATAATTCACCCCTCCACTTT,CASSFLGTGDNSPLHF
TRBJ2-3,-,14,TRBV11-2,-,TGTGCCAGCAGCCCGCTCCGTGGCACAGATACGCAGTATTTT,CASSPLRGTDTQYF
TRBJ1-2,-,15,TRBV2,-,TGTGCCAGCAGTGATCCGCGTACTAACTATGGGGGCTACACCTTC,CASSDPRTNYGGYTF
TRBJ1-1,-,15,TRBV19,-,TGTGCCAGTAGTGGATCCGGGACTGGGAACACTGAAGCTTTCTTT,CASSGSGTGNTEAFF
TRBJ1-6,-,14,TRBV28,-,TGTGCCAGCAGTTTAAGACACTTCAATTCACCCCTCCACTTT,CASSLRHFNSPLHF
TRBJ2-7,-,18,TRBV9,-,TGTGCCAGCAGCGTAGCTGGGGGACGCTCAGGGTTATTCTACGAGCAGTACTTC,CASSVAGGRSGLFYEQYF
TRBJ1-3,-,14,TRBV11-2,-,TGTGCCAGCAGCCCAGCCGGATCTGGAAACACCATATATTTT,CASSPAGSGNTIYF
TRBJ1-2,-,13,TRBV2,-,TGTGCCAGCGTCGTACAGGCCGGTGGCGGCTACACCTTC,CASVVQAGGGYTF
TRBJ1-1,-,12,TRBV5-4,-,TGTGCCAGTTCCTACAGGAACACTGAAGCTTTCTTT,CASSYRNTEAFF
TRBJ1-1,-,15,TRBV27,-,TGTGCCAGCAGTTTAGCAGGAATTGAGAACACTGAAGCTTTCTTT,CASSLAGIENTEAFF
TRBJ1-2,-,15,TRBV6-1,-,TGTGCCAGCAGTGAGAGGGCTTACGCTAACTATGGCTACACCTTC,CASSERAYANYGYTF
TRBJ2-2,-,18,TRBV10-3,TRBD2,TGTGCCACCCGGTCCCCCTGGGGGGGTACTAGCGCGGCGAGGGAGCTGTTTTTT,CATRSPWGGTSAARELFF